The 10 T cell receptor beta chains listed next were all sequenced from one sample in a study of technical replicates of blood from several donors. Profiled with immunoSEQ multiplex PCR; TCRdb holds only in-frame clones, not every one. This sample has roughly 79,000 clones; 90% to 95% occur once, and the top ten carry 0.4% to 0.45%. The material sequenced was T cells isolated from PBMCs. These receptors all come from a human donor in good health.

DNA for the CDR3: TGTGCCAGCAGTCTGACAGGGGGCGCAGATACGCAGTATTTT. It specifies CASSLTGGADTQYF. The chain links TRBV2 to TRBJ2-3; 10 nucleotides match TRBD1. Losses at the gene ends were 5 bases for V and 4 bases for J; bases not matched to a gene: 3. This CDR3 contains 14 residues. From germline, CDR1 is SNHLY and CDR2 FYNNEI. The full variable domain, completed using reference TRBV2 and TRBJ2-3, is EPEVTQTPSHQVTQMGQEVILRCVPISNHLYFYWYRQILGQKVEFLVSFYNNEISEKSEIFDDQFSVERPDGSNFTLKIRSTKLEDSAMYFCASSLTGGADTQYFGPGTRLTVL.

CDR3 in amino acids: CASSPRGLTEAFF. The CDR3 nucleotides read TGTGCCAGCAGCCCCAGGGGGCTCACTGAAGCTTTCTTT. This chain links TRBV21-1 with TRBJ1-1; the table assigns TRBD1, which was not confirmed against the DNA. TRBV21-1 is a known pseudogene. This CDR3 spans 13 amino acids.

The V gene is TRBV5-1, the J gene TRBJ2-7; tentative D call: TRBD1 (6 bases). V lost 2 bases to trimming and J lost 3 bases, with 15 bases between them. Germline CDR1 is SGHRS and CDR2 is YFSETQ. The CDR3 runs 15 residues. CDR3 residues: CASSFIGDTNYEQYF. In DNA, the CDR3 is TGCGCCAGCAGCTTCATAGGGGACACAAACTACGAGCAGTACTTC.

The CDR3 sequence is CASSQDFPTGSRYGYTF. The CDR3 nucleotides are TGTGCCAGCAGCCAAGATTTCCCGACAGGTTCTCGCTATGGCTACACCTTC. This sequence joins TRBV4-2 and TRBJ1-2, with D perhaps TRBD1 (6 bases). V shed 0 bases and J shed 4 bases, with 18 bases lying between them. Germline V gene lookup returns CDR1 LGHNA and CDR2 YNFKEQ. The CDR3 is 17 amino acids.

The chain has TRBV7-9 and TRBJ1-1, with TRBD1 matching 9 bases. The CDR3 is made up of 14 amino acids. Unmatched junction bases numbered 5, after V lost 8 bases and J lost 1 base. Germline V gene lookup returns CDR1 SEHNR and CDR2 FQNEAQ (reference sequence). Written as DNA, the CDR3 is TGTGCCAGCCGAGGGGACAGGGAGAACACTGAAGCTTTCTTT. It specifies CASRGDRENTEAFF.

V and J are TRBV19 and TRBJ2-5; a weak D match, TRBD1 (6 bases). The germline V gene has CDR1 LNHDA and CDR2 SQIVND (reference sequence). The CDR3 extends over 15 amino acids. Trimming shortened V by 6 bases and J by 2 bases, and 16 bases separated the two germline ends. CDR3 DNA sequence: TGTGCCAGTAGCTCAGGGGTTTTAAGGCAAGAGACCCAGTACTTC. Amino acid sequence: CASSSGVLRQETQYF. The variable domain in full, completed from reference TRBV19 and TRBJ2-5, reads DGGITQSPKYLFRKEGQNVTLSCEQNLNHDAMYWYRQDPGQGLRLIYYSQIVNDFQKGDIAEGYSVSREKKESFPLTVTSAQKNPTAFYLCASSSGVLRQETQYFGPGTRLLVL.

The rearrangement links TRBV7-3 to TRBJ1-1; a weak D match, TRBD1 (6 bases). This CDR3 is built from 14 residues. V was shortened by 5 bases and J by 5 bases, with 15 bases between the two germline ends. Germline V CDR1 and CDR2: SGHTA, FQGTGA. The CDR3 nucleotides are TGTGCCAGCAGCCCACAGGGAGAAGGGACTGAAGCTTTCTTT. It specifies CASSPQGEGTEAFF.

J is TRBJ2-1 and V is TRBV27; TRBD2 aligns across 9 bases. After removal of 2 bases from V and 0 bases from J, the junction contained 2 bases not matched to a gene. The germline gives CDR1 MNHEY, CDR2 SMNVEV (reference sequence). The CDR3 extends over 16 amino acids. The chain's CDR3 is CASSLASGDSYNEQFF. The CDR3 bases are TGTGCCAGCAGTTTAGCTAGCGGGGACTCCTACAATGAGCAGTTCTTC.

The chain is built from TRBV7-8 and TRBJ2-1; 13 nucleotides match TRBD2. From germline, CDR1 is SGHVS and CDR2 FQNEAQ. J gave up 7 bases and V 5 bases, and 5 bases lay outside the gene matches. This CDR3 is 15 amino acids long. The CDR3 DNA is TGTGCCAGCAGCCCGGGACTAGCGGGAAGGAATGAGCAGTTCTTC. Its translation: CASSPGLAGRNEQFF.

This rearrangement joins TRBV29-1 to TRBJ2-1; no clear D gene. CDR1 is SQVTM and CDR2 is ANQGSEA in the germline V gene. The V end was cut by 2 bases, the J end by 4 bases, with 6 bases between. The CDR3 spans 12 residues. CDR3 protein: CSVEYSYNEQFF. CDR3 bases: TGCAGCGTTGAATACAGTTACAATGAGCAGTTCTTC.